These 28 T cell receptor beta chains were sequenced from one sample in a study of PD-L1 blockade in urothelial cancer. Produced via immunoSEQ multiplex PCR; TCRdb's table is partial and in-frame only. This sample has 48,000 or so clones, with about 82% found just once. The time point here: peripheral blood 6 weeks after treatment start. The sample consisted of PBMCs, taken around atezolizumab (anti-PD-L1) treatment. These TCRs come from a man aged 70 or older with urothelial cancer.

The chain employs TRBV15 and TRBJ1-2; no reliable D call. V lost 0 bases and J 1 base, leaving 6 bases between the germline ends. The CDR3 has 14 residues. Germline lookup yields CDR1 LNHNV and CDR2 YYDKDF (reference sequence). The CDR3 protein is CATSRDYSNYGYTF. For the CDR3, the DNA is TGTGCCACCAGCAGAGATTACAGTAACTATGGCTACACCTTC.

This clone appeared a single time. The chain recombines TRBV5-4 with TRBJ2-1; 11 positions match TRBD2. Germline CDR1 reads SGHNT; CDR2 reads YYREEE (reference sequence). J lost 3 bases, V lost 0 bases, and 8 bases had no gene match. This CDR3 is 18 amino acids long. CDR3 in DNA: TGTGCCAGCAGCTTGGGGGGGAAACTAGCGGGAGACTACAATGAGCAGTTCTTC. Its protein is CASSLGGKLAGDYNEQFF.

CDR3 nucleotides: TGTGCCAGCAGCCCAGGACAGGATGAAAAACTGTTTTTT. Translating it yields CASSPGQDEKLFF. J is TRBJ1-4 and V is TRBV5-4; 7 bases line up with TRBD1. The CDR3 runs to 13 residues. Germline trimming cut 4 bases from V and 6 bases from J; bases unmatched to any gene: 3. Germline V gene data show CDR1 as SGHNT and CDR2 as YYREEE (reference sequence).

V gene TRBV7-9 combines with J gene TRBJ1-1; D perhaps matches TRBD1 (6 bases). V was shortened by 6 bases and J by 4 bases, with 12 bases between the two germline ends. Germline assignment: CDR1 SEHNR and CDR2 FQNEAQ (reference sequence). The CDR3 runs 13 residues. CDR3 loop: CASSLTGFTEAFF. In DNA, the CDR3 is TGTGCCAGCAGTTTGACAGGCTTCACTGAAGCTTTCTTT.

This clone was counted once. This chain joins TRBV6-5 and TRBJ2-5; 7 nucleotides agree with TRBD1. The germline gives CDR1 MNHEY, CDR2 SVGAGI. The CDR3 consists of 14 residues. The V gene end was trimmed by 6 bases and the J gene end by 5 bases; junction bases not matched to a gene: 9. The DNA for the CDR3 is TGTGCCAGCAGCCTCGACAGGGAAGGGGAGACCCAGTACTTC. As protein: CASSLDREGETQYF.

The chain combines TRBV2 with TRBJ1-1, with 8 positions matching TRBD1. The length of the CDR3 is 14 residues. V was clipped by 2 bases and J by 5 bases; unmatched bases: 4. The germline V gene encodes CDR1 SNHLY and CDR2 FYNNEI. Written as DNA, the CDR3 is TGTGCCAGCAGTGAACAGGGGGCGGGGACTGAAGCTTTCTTT. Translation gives CASSEQGAGTEAFF.

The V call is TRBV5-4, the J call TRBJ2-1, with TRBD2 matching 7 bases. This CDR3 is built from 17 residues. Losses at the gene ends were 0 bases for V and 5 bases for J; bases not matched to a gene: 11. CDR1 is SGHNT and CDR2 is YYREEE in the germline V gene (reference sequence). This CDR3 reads CASSLGIGLAVNNEQFF. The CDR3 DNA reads TGTGCCAGCAGCTTGGGTATCGGTCTAGCGGTTAACAATGAGCAGTTCTTC.

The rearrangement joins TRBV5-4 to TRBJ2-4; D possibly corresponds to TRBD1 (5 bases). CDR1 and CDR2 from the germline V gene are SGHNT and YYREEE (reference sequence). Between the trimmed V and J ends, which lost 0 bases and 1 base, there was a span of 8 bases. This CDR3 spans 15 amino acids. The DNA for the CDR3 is TGTGCCAGCAGCTTGGCCAAGGGGGCCAAAAACATTCAGTACTTC. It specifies CASSLAKGAKNIQYF.

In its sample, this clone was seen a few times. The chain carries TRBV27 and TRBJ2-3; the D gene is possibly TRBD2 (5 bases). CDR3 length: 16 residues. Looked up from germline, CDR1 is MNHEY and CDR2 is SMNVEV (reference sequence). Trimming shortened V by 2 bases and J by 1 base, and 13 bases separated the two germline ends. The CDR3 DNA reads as TGTGCCAGCAGTTTAGACGGCGGGTGGGGCACAGATACGCAGTATTTT. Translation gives CASSLDGGWGTDTQYF.

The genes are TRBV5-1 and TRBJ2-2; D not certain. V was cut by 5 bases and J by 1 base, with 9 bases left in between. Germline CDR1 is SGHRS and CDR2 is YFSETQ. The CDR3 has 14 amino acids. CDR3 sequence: CASRRRQNTGELFF. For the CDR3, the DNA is TGCGCCAGCAGGCGTCGACAGAACACCGGGGAGCTGTTTTTT.

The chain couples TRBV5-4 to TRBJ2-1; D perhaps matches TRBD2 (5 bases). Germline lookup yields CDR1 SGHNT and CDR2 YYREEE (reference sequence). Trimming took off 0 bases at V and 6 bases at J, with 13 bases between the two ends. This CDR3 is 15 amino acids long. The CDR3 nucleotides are TGTGCCAGCAGCTTGGCGAGGGCTACCTCCAATGAGCAGTTCTTC. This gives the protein CASSLARATSNEQFF.

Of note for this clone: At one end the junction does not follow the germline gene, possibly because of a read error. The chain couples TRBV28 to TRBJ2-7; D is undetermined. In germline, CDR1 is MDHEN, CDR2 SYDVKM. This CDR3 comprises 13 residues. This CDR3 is CASSLSSVWALNF. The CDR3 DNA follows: TGTGCCAGCAGTTTATCATCGGTTTGGGCCCTCAACTTC. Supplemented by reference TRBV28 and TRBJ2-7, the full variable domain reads DVKVTQSSRYLVKRTGEKVFLECVQDMDHENMFWYRQDPGLGLRLIYFSYDVKMKEKGDIPEGYSVSREKKERFSLILESASTNQTSMYLCASSLSSVWALNFGPGTRLTVT.

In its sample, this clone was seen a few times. CDR3 amino acids: CASSLDRGYNEQFF. The CDR3 DNA follows: TGCGCCAGCAGCTTAGACCGGGGGTACAATGAGCAGTTCTTC. The rearrangement joins TRBV5-1 to TRBJ2-1, with D perhaps TRBD2 (6 bases). The germline CDR1 and CDR2 sequences are SGHRS and YFSETQ. The CDR3 is 14 residues long. Trimming cost V 2 bases and J 4 bases, with 10 bases left between them.

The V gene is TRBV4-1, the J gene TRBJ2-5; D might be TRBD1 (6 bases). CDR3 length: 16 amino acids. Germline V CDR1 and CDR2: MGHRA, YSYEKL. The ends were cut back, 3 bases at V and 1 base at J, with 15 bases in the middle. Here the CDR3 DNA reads TGCGCCAGCAGCCACCGGGACATATCCCTCCAAGAGACCCAGTACTTC. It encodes CASSHRDISLQETQYF.

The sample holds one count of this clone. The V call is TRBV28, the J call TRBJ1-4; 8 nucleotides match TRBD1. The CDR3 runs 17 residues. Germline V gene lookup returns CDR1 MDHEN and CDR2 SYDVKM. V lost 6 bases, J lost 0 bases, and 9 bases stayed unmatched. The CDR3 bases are TGTGCCAGCAGCCCCCCGGGACAGGTTGCAACTAATGAAAAACTGTTTTTT. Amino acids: CASSPPGQVATNEKLFF.

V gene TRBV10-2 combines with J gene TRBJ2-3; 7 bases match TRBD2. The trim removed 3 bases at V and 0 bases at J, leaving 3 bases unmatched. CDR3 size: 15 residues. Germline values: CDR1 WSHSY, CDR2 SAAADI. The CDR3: CASSEASGSTDTQYF. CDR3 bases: TGCGCCAGCAGTGAAGCTAGCGGCAGCACAGATACGCAGTATTTT.

CDR3 sequence reads: CASSQTGVTQYF. The CDR3 nucleotides read TGTGCCAGCAGCCAAACGGGGGTGACCCAGTACTTC. The V and J genes are TRBV14 and TRBJ2-5, with a weak D call TRBD2 (6 bases). Germline-derived CDR1 and CDR2 are SGHDN and FVKESK. The CDR3 covers 12 residues. Trimming took 2 bases from V and 7 from J, leaving 8 bases between them.

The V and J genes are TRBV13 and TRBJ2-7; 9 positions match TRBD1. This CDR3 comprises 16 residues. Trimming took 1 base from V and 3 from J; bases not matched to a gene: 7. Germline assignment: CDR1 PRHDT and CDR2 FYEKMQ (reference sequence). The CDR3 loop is CASSLEAGTGSYEQYF. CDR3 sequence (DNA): TGTGCCAGCAGCTTAGAAGCCGGGACAGGGAGCTACGAGCAGTACTTC. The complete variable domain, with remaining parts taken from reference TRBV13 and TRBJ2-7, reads AAGVIQSPRHLIKEKRETATLKCYPIPRHDTVYWYQQGPGQDPQFLISFYEKMQSDKGSIPDRFSAQQFSDYHSELNMSSLELGDSALYFCASSLEAGTGSYEQYFGPGTRLTVT.

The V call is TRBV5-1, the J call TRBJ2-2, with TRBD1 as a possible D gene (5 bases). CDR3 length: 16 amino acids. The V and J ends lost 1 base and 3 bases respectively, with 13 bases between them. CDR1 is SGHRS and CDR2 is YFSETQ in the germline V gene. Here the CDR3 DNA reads TGCGCCAGCAGCTTGATGCCAGGGATGGACACCGGGGAGCTGTTTTTT. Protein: CASSLMPGMDTGELFF.

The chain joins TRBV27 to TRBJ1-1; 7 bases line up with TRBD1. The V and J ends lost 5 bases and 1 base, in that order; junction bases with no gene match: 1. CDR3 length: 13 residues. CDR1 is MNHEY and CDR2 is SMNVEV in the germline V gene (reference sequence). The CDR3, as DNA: TGTGCCAGCAGTCCAGGGGGGAACACTGAAGCTTTCTTT. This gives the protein CASSPGGNTEAFF.

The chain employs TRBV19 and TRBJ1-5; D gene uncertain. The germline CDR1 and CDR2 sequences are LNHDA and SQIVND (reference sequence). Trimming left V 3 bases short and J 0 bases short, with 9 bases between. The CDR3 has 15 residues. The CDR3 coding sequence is TGTGCCAGTAGTATTTCGCGGAATAGCAATCAGCCCCAGCATTTT. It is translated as CASSISRNSNQPQHF.

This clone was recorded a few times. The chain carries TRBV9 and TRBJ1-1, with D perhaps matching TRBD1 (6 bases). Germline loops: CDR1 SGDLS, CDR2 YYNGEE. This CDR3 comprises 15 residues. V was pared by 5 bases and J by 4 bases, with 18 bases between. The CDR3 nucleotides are TGTGCCAGCAGGCCCTCAGGGGATCGGACCACTGAAGCTTTCTTT. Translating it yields CASRPSGDRTTEAFF.

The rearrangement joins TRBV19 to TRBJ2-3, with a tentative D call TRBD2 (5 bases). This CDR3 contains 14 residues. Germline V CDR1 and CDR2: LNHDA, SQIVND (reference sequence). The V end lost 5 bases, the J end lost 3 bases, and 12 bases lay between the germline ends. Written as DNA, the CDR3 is TGTGCCAGTAGTTTTGGGAGAAGAACAGATACGCAGTATTTT. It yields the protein CASSFGRRTDTQYF. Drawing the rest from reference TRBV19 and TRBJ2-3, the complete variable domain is DGGITQSPKYLFRKEGQNVTLSCEQNLNHDAMYWYRQDPGQGLRLIYYSQIVNDFQKGDIAEGYSVSREKKESFPLTVTSAQKNPTAFYLCASSFGRRTDTQYFGPGTRLTVL.

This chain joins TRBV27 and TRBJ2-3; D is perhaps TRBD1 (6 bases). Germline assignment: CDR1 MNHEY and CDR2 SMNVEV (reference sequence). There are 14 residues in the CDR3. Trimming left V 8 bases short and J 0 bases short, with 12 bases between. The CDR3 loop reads CASSTGLSTDTQYF. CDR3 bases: TGTGCCAGCTCGACAGGCCTAAGCACAGATACGCAGTATTTT.

CDR3 bases: TGTGCCAGCAGTCGGACAGGAGGCTCTGGAAACACCATATATTTT. Translating gives CASSRTGGSGNTIYF. The rearrangement joins TRBV6-5 to TRBJ1-3, with 7 nucleotides matching TRBD1. The ends lost 5 bases at V and 0 bases at J; junction bases unmatched: 4. Germline loops: CDR1 MNHEY, CDR2 SVGAGI. This CDR3 is built from 15 residues.

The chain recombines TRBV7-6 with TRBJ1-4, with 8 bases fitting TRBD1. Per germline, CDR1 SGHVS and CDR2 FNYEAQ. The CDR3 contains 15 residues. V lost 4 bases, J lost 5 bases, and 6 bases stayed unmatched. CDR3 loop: CASSSGQGKNEKLFF. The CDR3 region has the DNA TGTGCCAGCAGCTCAGGACAGGGAAAAAATGAAAAACTGTTTTTT.

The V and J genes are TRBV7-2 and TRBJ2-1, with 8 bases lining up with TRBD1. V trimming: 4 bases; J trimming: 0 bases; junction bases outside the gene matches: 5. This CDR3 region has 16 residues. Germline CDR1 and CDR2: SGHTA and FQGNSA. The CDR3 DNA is TGTGCCAGCAGCTCCCGGACAGGGAGCTCCTACAATGAGCAGTTCTTC. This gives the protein CASSSRTGSSYNEQFF.

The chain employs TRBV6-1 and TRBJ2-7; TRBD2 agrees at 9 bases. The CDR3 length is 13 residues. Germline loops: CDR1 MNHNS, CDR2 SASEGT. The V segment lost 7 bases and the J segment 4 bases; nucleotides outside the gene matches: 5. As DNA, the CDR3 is TGTGCCAGCAATAGCGGGAGTATGTACGAGCAGTACTTC. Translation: CASNSGSMYEQYF.